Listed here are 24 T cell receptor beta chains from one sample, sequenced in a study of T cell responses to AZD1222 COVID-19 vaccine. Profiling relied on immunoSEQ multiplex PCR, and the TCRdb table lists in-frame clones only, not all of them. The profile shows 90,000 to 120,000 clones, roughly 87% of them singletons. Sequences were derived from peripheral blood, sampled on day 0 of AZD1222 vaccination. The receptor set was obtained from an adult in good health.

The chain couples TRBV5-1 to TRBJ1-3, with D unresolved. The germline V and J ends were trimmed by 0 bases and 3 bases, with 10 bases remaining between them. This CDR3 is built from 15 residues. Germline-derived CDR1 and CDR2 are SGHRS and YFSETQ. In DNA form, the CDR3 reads TGCGCCAGCAGCTTGGCCGGGGTTGGTGGAAACACCATATATTTT. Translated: CASSLAGVGGNTIYF.

This CDR3 reads CASSLDRLSGNTIYF. In DNA form, the CDR3 reads TGTGCCAGCAGCCTTGACAGACTCTCTGGAAACACCATATATTTT. The chain couples TRBV2 to TRBJ1-3; TRBD1 is a possible D gene (5 bases). Deletions cut 6 bases from V and 0 bases from J, with 12 bases between. The CDR3 extends over 15 amino acids. Germline V lookup: CDR1 SNHLY, CDR2 FYNNEI.

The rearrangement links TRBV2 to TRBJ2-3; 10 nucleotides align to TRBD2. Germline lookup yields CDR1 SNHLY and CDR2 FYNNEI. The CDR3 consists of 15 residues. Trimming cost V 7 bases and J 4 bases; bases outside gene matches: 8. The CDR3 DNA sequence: TGTGCCAGCACTGTGGGAGCGGGAGGGCCAGATACGCAGTATTTT. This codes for CASTVGAGGPDTQYF.

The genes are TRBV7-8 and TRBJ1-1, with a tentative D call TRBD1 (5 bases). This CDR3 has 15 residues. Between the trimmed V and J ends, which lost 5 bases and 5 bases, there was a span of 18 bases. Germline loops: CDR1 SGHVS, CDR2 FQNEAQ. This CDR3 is CASSLRDERWTEAFF. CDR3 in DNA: TGTGCCAGCAGCCTAAGGGACGAGAGGTGGACTGAAGCTTTCTTT.

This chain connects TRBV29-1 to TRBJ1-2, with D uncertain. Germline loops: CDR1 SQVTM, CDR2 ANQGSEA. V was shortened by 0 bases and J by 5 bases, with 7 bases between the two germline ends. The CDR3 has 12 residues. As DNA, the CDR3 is TGCAGCGTTGAAGATGGCGGGTATGGCTACACCTTC. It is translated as CSVEDGGYGYTF.

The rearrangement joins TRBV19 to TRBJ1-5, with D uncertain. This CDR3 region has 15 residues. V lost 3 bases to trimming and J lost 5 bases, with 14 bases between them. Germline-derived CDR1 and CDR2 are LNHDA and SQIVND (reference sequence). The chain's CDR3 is CASSMGGQWDQPQHF. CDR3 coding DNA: TGTGCCAGTAGTATGGGAGGGCAGTGGGATCAGCCCCAGCATTTT. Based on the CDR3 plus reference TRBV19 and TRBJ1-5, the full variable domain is DGGITQSPKYLFRKEGQNVTLSCEQNLNHDAMYWYRQDPGQGLRLIYYSQIVNDFQKGDIAEGYSVSREKKESFPLTVTSAQKNPTAFYLCASSMGGQWDQPQHFGDGTRLSIL.

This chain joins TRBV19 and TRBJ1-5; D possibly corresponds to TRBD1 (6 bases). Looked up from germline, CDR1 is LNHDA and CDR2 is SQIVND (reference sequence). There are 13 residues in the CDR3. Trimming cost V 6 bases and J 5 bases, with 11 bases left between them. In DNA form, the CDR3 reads TGTGCCAGTAGGAGGGACAAAGATCAGCCCCAGCATTTT. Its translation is CASRRDKDQPQHF.

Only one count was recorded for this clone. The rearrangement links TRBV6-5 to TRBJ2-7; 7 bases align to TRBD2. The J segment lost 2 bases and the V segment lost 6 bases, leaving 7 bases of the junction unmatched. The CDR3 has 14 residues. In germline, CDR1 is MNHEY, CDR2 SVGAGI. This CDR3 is CASSREAGPYEQYF. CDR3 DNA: TGTGCCAGCAGCCGAGAAGCGGGACCCTACGAGCAGTACTTC.

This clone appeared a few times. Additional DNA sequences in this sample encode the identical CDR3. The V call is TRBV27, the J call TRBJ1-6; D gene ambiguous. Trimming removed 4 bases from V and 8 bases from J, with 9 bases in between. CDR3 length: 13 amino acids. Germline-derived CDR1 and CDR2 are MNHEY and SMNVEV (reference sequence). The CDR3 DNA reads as TGTGCCAGCAGTTGGCGAGATTATTCACCCCTCCACTTT. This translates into CASSWRDYSPLHF.

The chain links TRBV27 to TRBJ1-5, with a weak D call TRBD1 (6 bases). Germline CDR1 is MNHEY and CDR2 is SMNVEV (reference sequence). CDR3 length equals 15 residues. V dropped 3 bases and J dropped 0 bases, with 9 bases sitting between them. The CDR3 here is CASSFRGDSNQPQHF. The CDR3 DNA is TGTGCCAGCAGTTTCAGGGGAGATAGCAATCAGCCCCAGCATTTT.

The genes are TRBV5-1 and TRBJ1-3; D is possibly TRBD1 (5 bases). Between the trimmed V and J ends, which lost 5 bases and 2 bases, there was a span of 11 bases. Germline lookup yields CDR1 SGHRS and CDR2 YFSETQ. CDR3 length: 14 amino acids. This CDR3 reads CASSKQGTGNTIYF. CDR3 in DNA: TGCGCCAGCAGTAAGCAGGGAACTGGAAACACCATATATTTT.

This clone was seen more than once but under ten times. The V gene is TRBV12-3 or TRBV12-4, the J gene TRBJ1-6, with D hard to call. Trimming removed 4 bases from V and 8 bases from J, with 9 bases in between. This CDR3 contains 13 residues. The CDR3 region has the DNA TGTGCCAGCAGTTCCGGCACTGATTCACCCCTCCACTTT. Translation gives CASSSGTDSPLHF.

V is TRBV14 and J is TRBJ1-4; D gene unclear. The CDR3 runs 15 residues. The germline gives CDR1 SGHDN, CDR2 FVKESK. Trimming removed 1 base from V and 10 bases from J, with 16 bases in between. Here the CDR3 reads CASSQAAAIKGKLFF. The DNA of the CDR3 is TGTGCCAGCAGCCAAGCGGCAGCAATAAAGGGAAAACTGTTTTTT.

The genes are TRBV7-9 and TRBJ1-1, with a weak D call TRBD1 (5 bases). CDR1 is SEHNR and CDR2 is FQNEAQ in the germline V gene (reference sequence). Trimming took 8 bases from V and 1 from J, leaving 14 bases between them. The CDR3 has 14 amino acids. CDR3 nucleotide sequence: TGTGCCAGCTCCGGGGGTGGGAAGAACACTGAAGCTTTCTTT. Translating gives CASSGGGKNTEAFF. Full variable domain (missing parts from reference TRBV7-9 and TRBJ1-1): DTGVSQNPRHKITKRGQNVTFRCDPISEHNRLYWYRQTLGQGPEFLTYFQNEAQLEKSRLLSDRFSAERPKGSFSTLEIQRTEQGDSAMYLCASSGGGKNTEAFFGQGTRLTVV.

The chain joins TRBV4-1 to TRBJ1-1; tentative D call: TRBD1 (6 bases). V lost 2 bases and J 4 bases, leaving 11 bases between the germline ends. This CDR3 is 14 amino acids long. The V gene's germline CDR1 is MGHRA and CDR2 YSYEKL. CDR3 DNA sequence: TGCGCCAGCAGCCAACAGGGGATGCTCACTGAAGCTTTCTTT. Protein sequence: CASSQQGMLTEAFF.

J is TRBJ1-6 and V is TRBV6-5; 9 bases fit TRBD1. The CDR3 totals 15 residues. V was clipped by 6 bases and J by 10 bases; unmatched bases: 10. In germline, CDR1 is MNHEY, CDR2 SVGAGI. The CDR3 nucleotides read TGTGCCAGCAGGGGAACAGGGGGCGTCGGGTCACCCCTCCACTTT. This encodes CASRGTGGVGSPLHF.

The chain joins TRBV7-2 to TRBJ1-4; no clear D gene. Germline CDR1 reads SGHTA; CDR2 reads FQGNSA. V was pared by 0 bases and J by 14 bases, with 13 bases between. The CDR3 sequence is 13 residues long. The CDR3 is CASSLALDLGLFF. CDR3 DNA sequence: TGTGCCAGCAGCTTAGCGCTCGACTTGGGGCTGTTTTTT.

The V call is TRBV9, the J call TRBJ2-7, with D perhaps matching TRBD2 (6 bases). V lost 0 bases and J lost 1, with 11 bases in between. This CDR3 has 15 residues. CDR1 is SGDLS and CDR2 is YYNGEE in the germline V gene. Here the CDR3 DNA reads TGTGCCAGCAGCGTAGGGGGGGACGGTTCCTACGAGCAGTACTTC. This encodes CASSVGGDGSYEQYF.

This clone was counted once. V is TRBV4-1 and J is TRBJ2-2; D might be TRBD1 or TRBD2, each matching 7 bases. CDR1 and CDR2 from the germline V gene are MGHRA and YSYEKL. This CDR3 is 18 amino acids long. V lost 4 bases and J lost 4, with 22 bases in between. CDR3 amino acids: CASSPKGAQGGITGELFF. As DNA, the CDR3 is TGCGCCAGCAGCCCTAAAGGGGCCCAGGGGGGGATCACCGGGGAGCTGTTTTTT.

The CDR3 nucleotides read TGTGCGTTGGGGCTCCTGAACACTGAAGCTTTCTTT. Its translation: CALGLLNTEAFF. V usage is TRBV30 and J usage is TRBJ1-1; tentative D call: TRBD1 (5 bases). Per the germline V gene, CDR1 is GTSNPN and CDR2 is SVGIG (reference sequence). The CDR3 is made up of 12 amino acids.

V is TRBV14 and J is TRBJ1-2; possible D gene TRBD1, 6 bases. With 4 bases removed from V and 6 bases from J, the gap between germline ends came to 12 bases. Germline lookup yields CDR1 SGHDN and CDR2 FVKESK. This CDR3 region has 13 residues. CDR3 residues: CASSLRDTHGYTF. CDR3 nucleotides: TGTGCCAGCAGCCTCCGGGACACCCATGGCTACACCTTC.

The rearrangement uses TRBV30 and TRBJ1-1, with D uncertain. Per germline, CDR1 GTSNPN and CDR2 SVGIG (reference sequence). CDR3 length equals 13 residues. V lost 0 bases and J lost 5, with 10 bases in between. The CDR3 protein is CAWSVFTLTEAFF. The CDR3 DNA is TGTGCCTGGAGTGTATTTACACTAACTGAAGCTTTCTTT.

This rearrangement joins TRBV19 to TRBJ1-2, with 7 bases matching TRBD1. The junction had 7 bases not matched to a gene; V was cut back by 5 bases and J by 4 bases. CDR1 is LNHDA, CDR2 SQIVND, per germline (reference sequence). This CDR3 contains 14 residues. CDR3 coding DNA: TGTGCCAGTAGTGTTCGACAGGGAGGCTATGGCTACACCTTC. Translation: CASSVRQGGYGYTF.

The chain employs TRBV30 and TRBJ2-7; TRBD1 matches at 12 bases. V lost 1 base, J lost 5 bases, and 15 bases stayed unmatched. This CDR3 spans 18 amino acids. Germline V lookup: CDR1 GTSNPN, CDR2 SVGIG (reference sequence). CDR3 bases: TGTGCCTGGAGTGGGGAGTTGGGGACAGGGGGCATTAGGGACGAGCAGTACTTC. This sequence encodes CAWSGELGTGGIRDEQYF.